Sequencing of this T cell receptor (beta chain) was carried out in a study of CD8+ T cells in alopecia areata (dated by TCRdb to 2017 to 2018). About the study as a whole: Treated patients were enrolled in an open-label pilot trial of oral tofacitinib at 5 to 10 mg twice daily for moderate-to-severe alopecia areata. Patients received tofacitinib for 6 to 18 months and were then followed off drug for 6 months to check for delayed response and recurrence. For the treated patients, the SALT score, which quantifies what percentage of scalp surface area is affected, served as the measure of disease severity. In both human patients and the C3H/HeJ mouse model, the study applied high-throughput TCRbeta sequencing to look at T cell clonal expansion in alopecia areata. Scalp tissue and sorted CD4+ and CD8+ peripheral blood T cells from patchy and totalis/universalis alopecia areata patients and from healthy controls were covered by human TCRbeta sequencing. Tofacitinib-treated patients had biopsies at baseline and at 4 and 24 weeks of treatment, with a later scalp biopsy in several patients. Scalp clonality was compared across normal scalp (n=4), patchy alopecia areata scalp (n=8), and alopecia totalis/universalis scalp (n=8). The RNA source kit depended on sample type: the PAXgene miRNA kit for fixed scalp, the miRNeasy kit for PBMCs, and the RNeasy kit for mouse skin. immunoSEQ multiplex PCR using 35 Vbeta forward primers and 13 Jbeta reverse primers was used to amplify TCRbeta CDR3 regions. General study outcomes and caveats: Tofacitinib significantly lowered scalp clonality and the number of expanded CD8+ clones among the top 100 scalp clones. During tofacitinib treatment, many expanded lesional clones remained in scalp and blood, and this persistence may partly explain relapse after treatment is stopped. Compared with normal scalp, lesional scalp had higher clonality and more expanded CD8+ clones, particularly in alopecia totalis/universalis, a pattern that suggests antigenic drive. The treated cohort was small, with a single nonresponder, so links between baseline CD8+ expansion and response need larger studies. Unlike mouse skin, where gammadelta T cells dominate, normal human skin contains resident alphabeta T cells that get sequenced too, which complicates analysis of the scalp TCR repertoire. Shared TCR sequences between patients were less evident than in mice, which may be partly attributable to HLA diversity in the patient population.

Interpreted using the paper, the treatment or condition label stands for: oral pan-JAK inhibitor, 5-10 mg twice daily. Lesional scalp punch biopsies and peripheral blood were collected from alopecia areata patients. PBMCs were isolated by density centrifugation and stained for CD3, CD4 and CD8, and CD4+ and CD8+ T cells were sorted on a FACSAria. Reading the germline V gene gives CDR1 SGHRS and CDR2 YFSETQ. Deletion took 0 bases off V and 3 bases off J, with a span of 9 bases between the germline ends. The CDR3, from cysteine to phenylalanine, totals 14 residues. Of all the DNA, just the CDR3 is kept, 42 bases in frame from base 1. The library was prepared using the immunoSEQ multiplex PCR assay. RNA was extracted from all samples and reverse transcribed into cDNA, which served as template for TCR sequencing. First-strand cDNA was synthesized with SuperScript III using a 2:1 mix of oligo-dT and random hexamers. A synthetic immune receptor repertoire was used to gauge amplification bias, and whatever bias remained was removed computationally. On the study's bioinformatics: Raw reads were preprocessed for error removal, and CDR3 was defined according to IMGT conventions as running from the conserved cysteine to phenylalanine. To get clonality, Shannon entropy was normalized by log2 of the number of productive unique TCRs and the result was subtracted from 1. Whether scalp clones were CD4 or CD8 was inferred by matching scalp TCRbeta sequences against CD4 and CD8 repertoires sorted from blood. TCRdb's version of the immuneACCESS table is confined to in-frame rearrangements and falls short of the full clone set. An unresolved V gene accounts for under half of the shortfall where checked; the remainder is of unknown origin. That table supplies the V and J calls and clone size; D and trimming were determined from the DNA. This sample gives 200,000 to 250,000 clones in total; under 70% of them show up just once. 0.95% to 1.5% of the sample lies in the top ten.

Turning to this clone: This clone's antigen is unknown. Per-base qualities were not stored, and no clone one base away is much larger.

The TCR was taken from a human donor with alopecia areata. The chain is assembled from TRBV5-1 and TRBJ2-5; too little of a D gene remains to name it. The starting material was CD4+ T cells sorted from blood, obtained at approximately week 44, from a patient treated with tofacitinib. The nucleotide sequence reads as follows: TGCGCCAGCAGCTTGGCCATTGCGGAAGAGACCCAGTACTTC. Its protein product is CASSLAIAEETQYF.